These T cell receptor beta chains were read from a single sample in a study of identical twins. TCRdb processed the 5' RACE reads anew with MiXCR; each CDR3 protein has one entry. Seen here are roughly 350,000 distinct CDR3 sequences, 12% observed once, and the top ten hold approximately 7.6%. These same data were also listed under a study on yellow fever vaccine responses in identical twins.

The sample taken for sequencing was CD8+ T cells sorted from blood. These receptors were obtained from a woman aged 18-35 years in good health. The conserved cysteine and the conserved F or W are not part of the CDR3 here.

CDR3aa	v_gene	j_gene
ASSSPRDTEAF	TRBV12-3/TRBV12-4	TRBJ1-1
SARDESGPSYNEQF	TRBV20-1	TRBJ2-1
ASSFSTGELF	TRBV6-5	TRBJ2-2
ASSEPLSKNEQF	TRBV2	TRBJ2-1
ASRKQGSGELF	TRBV24-1	TRBJ2-2
ASSETYEQF	TRBV2	TRBJ2-1
ASSLTMLRSGANVLT	TRBV11-2	TRBJ2-6
SVEAGQGYYGYT	TRBV29-1	TRBJ1-2
ASSLSDTGELF	TRBV27	TRBJ2-2
ASSLNPRGNNYGYT	TRBV11-2	TRBJ1-2
ASRRTGGPSSYNEQF	TRBV27	TRBJ2-1
ASSKGPAGVNEQF	TRBV7-9	TRBJ2-1
SVEEGGDRGAYNEQF	TRBV29-1	TRBJ2-1
ASSPRDRGFPYNEQF	TRBV14	TRBJ2-1
ASSLESVAQGENTEAF	TRBV5-8	TRBJ1-1
ASSLTGPNEKLF	TRBV27	TRBJ1-4
ASSLSPGKETQY	TRBV11-2	TRBJ2-5
ASRQGDTGTYEQY	TRBV3-1	TRBJ2-7
ASSQDPGGPEAF	TRBV4-1	TRBJ1-1
ASTPGLATDTQY	TRBV5-1	TRBJ2-3
ASSGGYSASTDTQY	TRBV19	TRBJ2-3
ASSRLTGAENNSPLH	TRBV4-1	TRBJ1-6
AISESSSGSPAYNEQF	TRBV10-3	TRBJ2-1
ASSDRGRTEAF	TRBV9	TRBJ1-1
ASSPRTDYEQY	TRBV9	TRBJ2-7
SVEGQGLSTDTQY	TRBV29-1	TRBJ2-3
ASSAQGGSGQPQH	TRBV9	TRBJ1-5
ASSLGDPSYNEQF	TRBV7-9	TRBJ2-1
ASSPRTVSVQPQH	TRBV11-2	TRBJ1-5
ASSLSRKGSTDTQY	TRBV7-8	TRBJ2-3
ASSEDRVVTGELF	TRBV25-1	TRBJ2-2
ASSQDRGEQETQY	TRBV3-1	TRBJ2-5
ASSLYAGSSSYNEQF	TRBV28	TRBJ2-1
ASSLVEERDTQY	TRBV5-5	TRBJ2-3
ASSLGAPLNQPQH	TRBV7-8	TRBJ1-5
ASTEGDRGKMNTGELF	TRBV2	TRBJ2-2
ASNLGTSTDTQY	TRBV12-3/TRBV12-4	TRBJ2-3
ASSSRSGVSYNEQF	TRBV28	TRBJ2-1
AIKIQTGTNYGYT	TRBV10-3	TRBJ1-2
SVGGLSSYEQY	TRBV29-1	TRBJ2-7
ASSRQGASGDTQY	TRBV4-1	TRBJ2-3
ASSFGGGGEKLF	TRBV27	TRBJ1-4
ASSQGRAPTDTQY	TRBV4-1	TRBJ2-3
SARDPLAGFNEQF	TRBV20-1	TRBJ2-1
ASSAGSSSYNEQF	TRBV9	TRBJ2-1
ASSESAGGQETQY	TRBV6-1	TRBJ2-5
ASRPVTGAF	TRBV9	TRBJ1-1
ASSSVPPGPGTDTQY	TRBV12-3/TRBV12-4	TRBJ2-3
SARETGDEQF	TRBV20-1	TRBJ2-1
ASSLGPHLPDTEAF	TRBV7-6	TRBJ1-1
ASSQGIARLNEQF	TRBV3-1	TRBJ2-1
AIQDRVGVYEQF	TRBV28	TRBJ2-1
ASSDWDRDSTGELF	TRBV2	TRBJ2-2
ASSEWGSGPSTDTQY	TRBV25-1	TRBJ2-3
ASSPHRVFAKNIQY	TRBV4-1	TRBJ2-4
ASSQEAITDTQY	TRBV3-1	TRBJ2-3
ASSINPGTPTWADTQY	TRBV5-1	TRBJ2-3
ASSLALGDLNTGELF	TRBV7-6	TRBJ2-2
ASSFLAGEYKNIQY	TRBV5-5	TRBJ2-4